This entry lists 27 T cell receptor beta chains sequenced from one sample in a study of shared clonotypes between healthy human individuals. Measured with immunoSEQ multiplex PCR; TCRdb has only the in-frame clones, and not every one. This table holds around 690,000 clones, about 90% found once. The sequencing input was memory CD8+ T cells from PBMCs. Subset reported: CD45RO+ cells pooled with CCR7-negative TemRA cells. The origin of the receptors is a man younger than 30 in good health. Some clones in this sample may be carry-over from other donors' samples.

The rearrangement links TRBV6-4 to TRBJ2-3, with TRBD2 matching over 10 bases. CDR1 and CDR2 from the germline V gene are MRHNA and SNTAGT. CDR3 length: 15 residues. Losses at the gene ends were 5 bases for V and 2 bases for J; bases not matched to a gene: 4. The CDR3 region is CASSRLAGDTDTQYF. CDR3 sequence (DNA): TGTGCCAGCAGTAGGCTAGCGGGAGACACAGATACGCAGTATTTT.

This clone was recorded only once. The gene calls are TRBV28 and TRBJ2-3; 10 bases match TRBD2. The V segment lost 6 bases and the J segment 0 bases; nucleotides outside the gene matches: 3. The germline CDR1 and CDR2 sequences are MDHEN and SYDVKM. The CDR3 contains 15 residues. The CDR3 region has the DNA TGTGCCAGCAGACTAGCGGGGACTAGCACAGATACGCAGTATTTT. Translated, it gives CASRLAGTSTDTQYF. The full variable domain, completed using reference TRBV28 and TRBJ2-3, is DVKVTQSSRYLVKRTGEKVFLECVQDMDHENMFWYRQDPGLGLRLIYFSYDVKMKEKGDIPEGYSVSREKKERFSLILESASTNQTSMYLCASRLAGTSTDTQYFGPGTRLTVL.

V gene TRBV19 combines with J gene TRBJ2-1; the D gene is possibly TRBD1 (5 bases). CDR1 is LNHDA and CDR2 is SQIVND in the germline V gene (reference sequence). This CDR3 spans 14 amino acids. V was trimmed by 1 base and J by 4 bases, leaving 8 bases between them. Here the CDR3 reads CASSIADIYNEQFF. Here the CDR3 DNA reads TGTGCCAGTAGTATAGCGGACATATACAATGAGCAGTTCTTC.

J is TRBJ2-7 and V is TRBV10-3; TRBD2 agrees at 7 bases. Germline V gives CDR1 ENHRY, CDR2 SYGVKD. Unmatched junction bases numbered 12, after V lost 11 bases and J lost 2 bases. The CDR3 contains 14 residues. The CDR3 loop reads CAVLKRDSTYEQYF. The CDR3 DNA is TGTGCCGTACTCAAGCGGGACTCTACCTACGAGCAGTACTTC.

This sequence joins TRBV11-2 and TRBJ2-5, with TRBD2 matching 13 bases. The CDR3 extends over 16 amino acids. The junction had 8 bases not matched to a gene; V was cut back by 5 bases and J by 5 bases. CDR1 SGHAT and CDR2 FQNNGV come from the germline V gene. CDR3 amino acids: CASSTLAGGPGETQYF. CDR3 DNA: TGTGCCAGCAGCACACTAGCGGGAGGGCCGGGGGAGACCCAGTACTTC. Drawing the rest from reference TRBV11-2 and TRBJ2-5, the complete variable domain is EAGVAQSPRYKIIEKRQSVAFWCNPISGHATLYWYQQILGQGPKLLIQFQNNGVVDDSQLPKDRFSAERLKGVDSTLKIQPAKLEDSAVYLCASSTLAGGPGETQYFGPGTRLLVL.

The CDR3 loop is CASSLELAGLDEQFF. CDR3 DNA sequence: TGCGCCAGCAGCTTGGAACTAGCGGGATTGGATGAGCAGTTCTTC. This sequence joins TRBV5-1 and TRBJ2-1; 10 positions agree with TRBD2. V shed 0 bases, J shed 8 bases, and the junction held 5 bases outside the gene matches. This CDR3 is 15 amino acids long. Per germline, CDR1 SGHRS and CDR2 YFSETQ.

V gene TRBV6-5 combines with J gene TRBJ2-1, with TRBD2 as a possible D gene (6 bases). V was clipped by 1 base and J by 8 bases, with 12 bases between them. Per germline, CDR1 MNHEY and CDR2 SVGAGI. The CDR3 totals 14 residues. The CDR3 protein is CASSYLGPGDEQFF. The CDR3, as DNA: TGTGCCAGCAGTTACTTGGGCCCGGGGGATGAGCAGTTCTTC.

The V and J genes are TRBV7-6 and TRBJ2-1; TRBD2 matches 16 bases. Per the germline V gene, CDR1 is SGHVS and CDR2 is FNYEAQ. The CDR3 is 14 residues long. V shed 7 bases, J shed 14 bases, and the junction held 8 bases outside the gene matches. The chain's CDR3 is CASTEGLAGGPEFF. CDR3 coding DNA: TGTGCCAGCACAGAGGGACTAGCGGGAGGGCCAGAGTTCTTC.

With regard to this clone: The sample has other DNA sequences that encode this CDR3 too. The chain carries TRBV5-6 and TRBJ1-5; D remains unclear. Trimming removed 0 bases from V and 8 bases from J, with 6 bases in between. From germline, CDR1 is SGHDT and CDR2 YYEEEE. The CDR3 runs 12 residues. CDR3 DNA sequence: TGTGCCAGCAGCTTGGGAGGAGAGCCCCAGCATTTT. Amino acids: CASSLGGEPQHF.

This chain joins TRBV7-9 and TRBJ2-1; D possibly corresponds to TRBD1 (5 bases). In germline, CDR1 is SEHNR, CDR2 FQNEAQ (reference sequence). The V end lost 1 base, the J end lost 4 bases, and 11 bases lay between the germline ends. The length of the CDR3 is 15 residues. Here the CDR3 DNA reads TGTGCCAGCAGCTTAGTATCTGGGGCTTACAATGAGCAGTTCTTC. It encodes CASSLVSGAYNEQFF.

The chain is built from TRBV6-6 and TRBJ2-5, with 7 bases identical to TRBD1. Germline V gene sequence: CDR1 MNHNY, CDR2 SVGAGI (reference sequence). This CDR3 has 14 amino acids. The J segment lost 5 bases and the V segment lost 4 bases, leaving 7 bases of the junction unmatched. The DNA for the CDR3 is TGTGCCAGCAGTTCCCTGACAGGGCGGGAGACCCAGTACTTC. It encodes CASSSLTGRETQYF.

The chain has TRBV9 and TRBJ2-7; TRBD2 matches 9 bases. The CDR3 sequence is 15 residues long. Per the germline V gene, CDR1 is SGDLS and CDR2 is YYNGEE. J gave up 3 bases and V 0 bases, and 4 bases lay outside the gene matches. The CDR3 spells CASSVGVAGVYEQYF. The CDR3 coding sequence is TGTGCCAGCAGCGTAGGGGTAGCGGGAGTCTACGAGCAGTACTTC.

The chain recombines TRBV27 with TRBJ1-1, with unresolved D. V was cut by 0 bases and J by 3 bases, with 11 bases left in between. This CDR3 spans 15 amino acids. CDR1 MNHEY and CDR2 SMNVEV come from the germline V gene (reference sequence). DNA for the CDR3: TGTGCCAGCAGTTTATCACCGGGATGGGACACTGAAGCTTTCTTT. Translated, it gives CASSLSPGWDTEAFF.

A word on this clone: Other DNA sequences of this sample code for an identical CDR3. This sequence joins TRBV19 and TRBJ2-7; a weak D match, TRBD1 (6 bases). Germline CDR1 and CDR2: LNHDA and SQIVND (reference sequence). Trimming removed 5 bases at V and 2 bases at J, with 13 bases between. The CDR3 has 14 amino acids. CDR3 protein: CASSSRQDPYEQYF. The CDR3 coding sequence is TGTGCCAGTAGTTCCCGACAGGACCCCTACGAGCAGTACTTC.

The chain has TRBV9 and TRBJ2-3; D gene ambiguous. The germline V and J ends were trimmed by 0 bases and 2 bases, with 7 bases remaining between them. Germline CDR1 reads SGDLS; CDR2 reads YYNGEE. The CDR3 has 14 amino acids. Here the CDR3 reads CASSVGGTTDTQYF. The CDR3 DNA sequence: TGTGCCAGCAGCGTAGGCGGTACCACAGATACGCAGTATTTT.

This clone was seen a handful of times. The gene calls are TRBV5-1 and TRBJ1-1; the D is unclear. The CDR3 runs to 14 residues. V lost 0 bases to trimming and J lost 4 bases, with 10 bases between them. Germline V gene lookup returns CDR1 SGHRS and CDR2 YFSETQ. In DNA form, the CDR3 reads TGCGCCAGCAGCTTGGGTTGGGATATCACTGAAGCTTTCTTT. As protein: CASSLGWDITEAFF. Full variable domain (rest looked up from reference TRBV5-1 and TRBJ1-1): KAGVTQTPRYLIKTRGQQVTLSCSPISGHRSVSWYQQTPGQGLQFLFEYFSETQRNKGNFPGRFSGRQFSNSRSEMNVSTLELGDSALYLCASSLGWDITEAFFGQGTRLTVV.

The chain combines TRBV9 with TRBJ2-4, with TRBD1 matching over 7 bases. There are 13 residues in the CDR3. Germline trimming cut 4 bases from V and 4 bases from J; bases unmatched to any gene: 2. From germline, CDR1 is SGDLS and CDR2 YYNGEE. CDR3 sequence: CASSPGQKNIQYF. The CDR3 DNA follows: TGTGCCAGCAGCCCGGGACAGAAAAACATTCAGTACTTC.

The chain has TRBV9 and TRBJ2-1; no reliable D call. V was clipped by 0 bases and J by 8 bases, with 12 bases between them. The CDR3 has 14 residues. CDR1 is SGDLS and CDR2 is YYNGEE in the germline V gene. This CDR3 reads CASSVAWRPDEQFF. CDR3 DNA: TGTGCCAGCAGCGTAGCCTGGCGCCCGGATGAGCAGTTCTTC.

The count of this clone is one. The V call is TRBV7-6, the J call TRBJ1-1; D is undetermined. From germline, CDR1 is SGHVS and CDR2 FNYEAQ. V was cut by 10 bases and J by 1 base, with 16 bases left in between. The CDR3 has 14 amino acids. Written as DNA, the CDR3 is TGTGCCATAAGTTCGGGAGACAAGAACACTGAAGCTTTCTTT. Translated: CAISSGDKNTEAFF.

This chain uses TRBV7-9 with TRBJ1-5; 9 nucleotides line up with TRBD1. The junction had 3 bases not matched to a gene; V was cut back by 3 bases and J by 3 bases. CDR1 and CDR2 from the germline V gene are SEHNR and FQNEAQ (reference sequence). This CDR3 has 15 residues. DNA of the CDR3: TGTGCCAGCAGCTTCGGACAGGGGAACAATCAGCCCCAGCATTTT. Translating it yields CASSFGQGNNQPQHF.

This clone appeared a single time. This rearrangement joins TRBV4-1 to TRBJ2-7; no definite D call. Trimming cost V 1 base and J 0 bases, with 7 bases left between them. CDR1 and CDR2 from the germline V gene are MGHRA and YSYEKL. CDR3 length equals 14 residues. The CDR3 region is CASSQAAISYEQYF. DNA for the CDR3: TGCGCCAGCAGCCAAGCAGCCATCTCCTACGAGCAGTACTTC.

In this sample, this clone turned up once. The CDR3 nucleotides are TGTGCCAGCAGTTATTTGGGGGTCATGAACACTGAAGCTTTCTTT. Translating gives CASSYLGVMNTEAFF. The rearrangement uses TRBV6-6 and TRBJ1-1; possible D gene TRBD1, 5 bases. Germline-derived CDR1 and CDR2 are MNHNY and SVGAGI (reference sequence). This CDR3 comprises 15 residues. Trimming removed 3 bases from V and 0 bases from J, with 11 bases in between.

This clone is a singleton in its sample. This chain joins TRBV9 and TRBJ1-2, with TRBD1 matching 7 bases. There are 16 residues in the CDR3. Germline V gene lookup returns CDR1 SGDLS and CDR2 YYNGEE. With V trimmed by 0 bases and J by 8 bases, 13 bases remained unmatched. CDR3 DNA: TGTGCCAGCAGCGTAGGGGACAGAAAAGAGGTCCACGGCTACACCTTC. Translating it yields CASSVGDRKEVHGYTF.

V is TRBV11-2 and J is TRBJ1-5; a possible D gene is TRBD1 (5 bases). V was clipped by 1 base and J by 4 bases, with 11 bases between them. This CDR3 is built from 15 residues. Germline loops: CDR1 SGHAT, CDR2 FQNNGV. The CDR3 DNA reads TGTGCCAGCAGCTTAGGGTACGGGACTAATCAGCCCCAGCATTTT. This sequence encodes CASSLGYGTNQPQHF.

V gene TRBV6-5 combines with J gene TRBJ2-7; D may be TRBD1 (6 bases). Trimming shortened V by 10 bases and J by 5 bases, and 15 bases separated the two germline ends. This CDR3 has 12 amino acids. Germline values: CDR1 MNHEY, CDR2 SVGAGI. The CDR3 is CATLGAVNEQYF. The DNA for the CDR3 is TGTGCCACTCTGGGGGCCGTCAACGAGCAGTACTTC.

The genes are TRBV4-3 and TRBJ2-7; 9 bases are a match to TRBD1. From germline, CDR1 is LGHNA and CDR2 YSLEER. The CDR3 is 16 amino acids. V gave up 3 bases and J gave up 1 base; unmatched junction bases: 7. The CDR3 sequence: CASSQSRDRESYEQYF. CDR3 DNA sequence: TGCGCCAGCAGCCAGAGCCGGGACAGGGAATCCTACGAGCAGTACTTC.

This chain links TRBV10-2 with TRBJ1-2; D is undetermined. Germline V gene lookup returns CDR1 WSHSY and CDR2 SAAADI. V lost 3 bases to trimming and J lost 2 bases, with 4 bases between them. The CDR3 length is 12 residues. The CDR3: CASSDTNYGYTF. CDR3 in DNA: TGCGCCAGCAGTGACACCAACTATGGCTACACCTTC.